This TCR beta chain emerged from a study of cytomegalovirus exposure and HLA in healthy donors (dated by TCRdb to about 2017). Context from the whole study: In an earlier analysis of 450 to 750 of the donors, 276 Gb of sequence data and 100 million or so unique TCR beta sequences from 150 million to 200 million T cells were reported. Roughly 300 gigabases of sequencing data and about 92 million unique TCR sequences made up an early release that covered over 550 HLA-typed donors. The aim of the study was to test whether cataloging public T cell receptors could identify signatures of past pathogen exposure. Of the roughly 400 genotyped donors, 70% to 90% were placed in the genetic ancestry cluster associated with self-reported Caucasian donors. The number of typed donors differed by locus: about 629-630 for A, B, C, DRB1 and DQB1; 522 for DQA1; around 580 for DPA1; and approximately 450 for DPB1. Four or five DR-DQ haplotypes were treated as single units for association and clustering because of strong linkage in the cohort. Donor age, sex, ethnicity and CMV serostatus were collected together with the repertoire data. In addition to the first cohort of hundreds of subjects, a separate validation cohort of 130 or so different subjects was used. Genome-wide SNP genotypes for about three fifths of the 666 donors were used in a later genetic analysis, which treated that subset as a discovery cohort. HLA typing included class I and class II loci at four-digit resolution. Among some 400 genotyped donors of the cohort, an average of around 220,000 unique TCR beta nucleotide sequences was sequenced per donor, of which approximately 19% were non-productive. The study used immunosequencing to profile the T cell repertoires of approximately 630 subjects and linked those repertoires to cytomegalovirus serostatus. An earlier analysis of some 500 of the donors applied high-throughput TCR beta sequencing to assess whether each TCR beta V gene segment acted as functional or pseudogenic. To study patterns of TCR occurrence, a later analysis re-analyzed previously published TCR beta repertoires from 500 to 850 donors and added high-resolution HLA genotyping. In the later analysis, no new phenotypic data were used to find candidate immune exposures; instead, reliance was placed on TCR beta sequences and their occurrence across donors. Every repertoire in the discovery cohort had been generated on one and the same sequencing platform. To predict cytomegalovirus infection status, the study brought together high-throughput TCR immunosequencing, statistical association of individual TCRs with disease status, and machine learning. What the work shows at the level of the full study, not this receptor alone: A later analysis found that HLA-associated TCR beta chains were more clonally expanded and had lower generation probabilities than equally common non-associated chains. The cohort was sequenced for TCR beta chains only, and without alpha or paired-chain data the features that could be detected were limited. A further reported finding was that TCR beta sequences accurately predicted the HLA-A and HLA-B alleles for most subjects in the first cohort. A later analysis reported that several top co-occurrence clusters appeared linked to parvovirus B19, influenza, CMV and Epstein-Barr virus. Strong co-occurrence of HLA alleles, especially DR and DQ, made assigning TCR associations to individual alleles difficult. In a later analysis, 16,951 TCR beta sequences were associated with specific HLA alleles at a false discovery rate of 0.05. Because counts were too low, roughly 17 rarely observed V segments, including chromosome 9 orphons, were left out of the earlier analysis of 500 to 750 of the donors. A few of the identified cytomegalovirus-associated TCR beta chains were confirmed in vitro to be specific for cytomegalovirus antigens. An earlier analysis of around 540 of the donors showed that most TCR beta V segments appeared in productive rearrangements either about 87% or about 30% of the time, which broadly matched IMGT annotations. The sequencing pipeline was judged likely to have produced a cluster of highly shared sequence variants as a technical artifact. A later genetic analysis associated a missense DCLRE1C variant with V-gene and J-gene trimming of TCR beta chains, and an independent cohort replicated the association. The presence/absence analyses assumed that sequencing depth was roughly uniform across donors, and that assumption may not be true. Because the 87-base-pair reads could not distinguish some IMGT-functional V segments, including TRBV6-2 and TRBV6-3, those segments were excluded. Cytomegalovirus status was reported to be diagnosed by the classifier with high specificity and sensitivity in both the original and validation cohorts. The authors suggested that the approach could potentially be generalized to other disease states and immunological phenotypes. The study listed 150 to 200 TCR beta chains as associated with cytomegalovirus. While some public TCRs were present in many individuals, most TCR sequences turned up only very rarely across donors. According to a later analysis, TCR association rates differed among HLA loci, with DRB1 alleles showing the most associated TCRs and HLA-C alleles showing the fewest. In a later genetic analysis, fewer N-insertions in productive TCRs were reported among donors in an Asian-associated ancestry cluster than the roughly 710-donor mean. Correlated functional status among segregating V segments might reflect linkage disequilibrium, but an unknown experimental factor could not be ruled out. CMV serostatus was the only immune exposure information available for the cohort. Because HLA typing was unavailable for some donors at each locus, only the typed subset was used in association tests. Most CMV-associated TCR beta chains appeared to be HLA-restricted in a later analysis, and the HLA associations seemed to be driven largely by CMV exposure.

In total, 666 healthy bone marrow donors made up the cohort. At the time of sampling, every cohort member was nominally healthy, though immune exposures that went unrecorded were likely present. The donor tested CMV seronegative, placing the donor among the 350 or so seronegative members of the cohort. Each donor provided a peripheral blood sample, and peripheral blood mononuclear cells were used for TCR beta sequencing. The Qiagen DNeasy Blood Extraction Kit was used to extract genomic DNA from the blood cell samples. Measured from the cysteine to the phenylalanine, the CDR3 is 13 residues long. Just the 39-base CDR3 DNA is kept, in frame starting at base 1. Ends trimmed: V by 8 bases, J by 1 base; bases unmatched to a gene: 2. From a lookup of the germline V gene, CDR1 and CDR2 are SNHLY and FYNNEI. Details on this clone: Its cognate antigen has yet to be identified. Nothing much larger sits one base from this clone, and base qualities are not available.

Libraries came from the immunoSEQ multiplex PCR assay. The multiplex PCR relied on a mix of 60 forward primers for TCR Vbeta segments and 13 reverse primers for TCR Jbeta segments. A multiplex PCR assay on genomic DNA amplified the CDR3 region of rearranged TCR beta genes. The Illumina HiSeq System was used to sequence the amplified TCR beta libraries as 87-base-pair reads. On the authors' methods: Across the 670 or so repertoires, a later analysis counted around 80 million unique TCR beta chains, around 11 million of which were shared by at least two donors. Raw reads were error-corrected and collapsed into unique sequences by a nearest-neighbor algorithm in which closely related sequences were merged to remove PCR and sequencing errors. V, D and J gene segments were assigned by aligning CDR3 sequences to IMGT reference sequences. For a sequence to be retained, a match of at least six nucleotides was required to both a V gene segment and a J gene segment. A rearrangement counted as productive if the CDR3 had no stop codons and remained in frame with V and J, and every other rearrangement counted as non-productive. CDR3 was defined according to IMGT convention as the region running from the second conserved V-encoded cysteine to the conserved J-encoded phenylalanine. Sequences without an unambiguous match to a single V gene segment were excluded from the earlier analysis of about 640 of the donors. An earlier analysis of a few hundred of the donors called V segments functional above 56.7% productive rearrangements and segregating when the between-donor standard deviation exceeded 5%. A statistical classification framework was built for diagnosing cytomegalovirus status from the catalog of TCR beta chain sequences. A later analysis assigned V and J genes by comparing TCR nucleotide sequences with IMGT/GENE-DB human TR gene sequences. In a later analysis, CDR3 sequences and most-parsimonious VDJ recombination scenarios were assigned using the TCRdist pipeline. A later analysis defined each TCR beta chain by its CDR3 amino acid sequence plus V-gene family, and excluded reads lacking a unique V-gene family. As a way to deal with suspected cross-contamination and a sequencing artifact, a later analysis dropped 592 nucleotide sequences that were highly shared and had low generation probability. For each public chain, a later analysis derived a clonal expansion index from normalized ranks of inferred template counts within each repertoire. In a later analysis, generation probabilities were computed with a VDJ recombination model fitted to out-of-frame rearrangements, and the resulting probabilities were checked against IGoR. A later analysis scored TCR-TCR, TCR-HLA and TCR-CMV co-occurrence with hypergeometric tests, applying a repertoire-size bias correction to TCR pairs. False discovery rates were estimated in a later analysis by permuting HLA or CMV assignments 20 times. A later analysis grouped co-occurring TCRs with DBSCAN, adding TCRdist sequence similarity when clustering within HLA-allele-positive subsets. Repertoires with fewer than 30,000 or more than 120,000 public chains were left out of co-occurrence clustering, as were about 5 repertoires with anomalous nucleotide sharing. TCRdb carries this immuneACCESS record with in-frame sequences only. Its versions omit some clonotypes, under half of them owing to an unresolved V gene in the studies checked, with the rest unexplained. V and J calls and clone size are as listed in that table; D and trimming were resolved from the DNA. The sample table records approximately 130,000 clones; roughly 83% of these occur just once. The ten top clones hold more than 1.5% of the sample.

The sequence was collected from a man between 35 and 55 years old in good health and CMV-seronegative. The sample taken for sequencing was PBMCs. The chain links TRBV2 with TRBJ1-1, with TRBD1 identical over 9 junction bases. The DNA sequence follows: TGTGCCAGCCGGACAGGGGAGAACACTGAAGCTTTCTTT. This is translated as CASRTGENTEAFF.